This T cell receptor beta chain was found in a study of cytomegalovirus exposure and HLA in healthy donors. The PCR ran on 60 Vbeta and 13 Jbeta primers. Here immunoSEQ multiplex PCR was the method, and the copy in TCRdb shows in-frame clones only, minus some. The sample includes about 82,000 clones, over 70% of them seen just once. V lost 1 base to trimming and J lost 4 bases; unmatched junction nucleotides: 3. CDR1 is LNHDA and CDR2 is SQIVND in the germline V gene (reference sequence). CDR3 length equals 14 residues. The receptor's source is a male donor in good health and CMV-seropositive. Sequencing was carried out using PBMCs. The chain recombines TRBV19 with TRBJ1-1, with 7 bases that match TRBD1. CDR3 amino acids: CASSIGPGGTEAFF. CDR3 DNA sequence: TGTGCCAGTAGTATAGGGCCAGGGGGCACTGAAGCTTTCTTT. Full variable domain (remainder filled in from reference TRBV19 and TRBJ1-1): DGGITQSPKYLFRKEGQNVTLSCEQNLNHDAMYWYRQDPGQGLRLIYYSQIVNDFQKGDIAEGYSVSREKKESFPLTVTSAQKNPTAFYLCASSIGPGGTEAFFGQGTRLTVV.